Included here is one T cell receptor (beta chain) sequence, with context. Its cognate antigen is unknown. The data were produced by immunoSEQ multiplex PCR, yet TCRdb's version contains in-frame clones alone and is incomplete. The repertoire holds about 23,000 clones, with approximately 78% as singletons. This entry is derived from a study of OX40 agonist ivuxolimab in advanced cancers. V shed 3 bases and J shed 5 bases, with 18 bases lying between them. The CDR3 sequence is 16 residues long. The germline V gene encodes CDR1 SGHTA and CDR2 FQGNSA. Study-level findings and limits: Expanded clones belonging to CD8+ T cells outnumbered, on average, those of CD4+.

The specimen was CD4+ or CD8+ T cells sorted from blood, collected in a trial of the OX40 agonist ivuxolimab. The receptor was isolated from an adult with an advanced solid tumor such as melanoma, head and neck, liver or kidney cancer. The chain carries TRBV7-2 and TRBJ2-3, with D perhaps matching TRBD1 or TRBD2 (5 bases each). The CDR3 sequence is CASSFGVFRAKDTQYF. For the CDR3, the DNA is TGTGCCAGCAGCTTCGGGGTATTCAGGGCGAAAGATACGCAGTATTTT. Together with reference TRBV7-2 and TRBJ2-3, the CDR3 gives the full variable domain: GAGVSQSPSNKVTEKGKDVELRCDPISGHTALYWYRQSLGQGLEFLIYFQGNSAPDKSGLPSDRFSAERTGGSVSTLTIQRTQQEDSAVYLCASSFGVFRAKDTQYFGPGTRLTVL.